These 27 T cell receptor beta chains share one sample of origin, sequenced in a study of lymphopenia after photon versus proton radiotherapy. The table came from immunoSEQ multiplex PCR; TCRdb's copy has only in-frame clones and leaves some out. The table has 40,000 or so clones, about 94% seen once; the top ten hold around 15%. The input for sequencing was peripheral blood, taken from a patient treated with photon-based radiotherapy. The receptor set was obtained from a man aged 60 to 75 with cholangiocarcinoma.

The chain joins TRBV4-3 to TRBJ2-1; 9 positions match TRBD1. This CDR3 is built from 17 residues. V was pared by 0 bases and J by 7 bases, with 10 bases of the junction left unmatched. In germline, CDR1 is LGHNA, CDR2 YSLEER. This chain's CDR3 is CASSQDSGTGFRNEQFF. The CDR3 nucleotides read TGCGCCAGCAGCCAAGATTCAGGGACAGGGTTCAGGAATGAGCAGTTCTTC.

The chain recombines TRBV4-1 with TRBJ1-2; no reliable D call. Germline assignment: CDR1 MGHRA and CDR2 YSYEKL. CDR3 length: 14 residues. V lost 4 bases and J 7 bases, leaving 16 bases between the germline ends. In DNA form, the CDR3 reads TGCGCCAGCAGCCTCTCTAGAAGGGATTTTGGCTACACCTTC. Amino acids: CASSLSRRDFGYTF.

V usage is TRBV5-1 and J usage is TRBJ2-1; 8 bases match TRBD2. This CDR3 comprises 20 residues. Germline V gene sequence: CDR1 SGHRS, CDR2 YFSETQ. The junction had 16 bases not matched to a gene; V was cut back by 1 base and J by 1 base. CDR3 coding DNA: TGCGCCAGCAGCTTGACGACTAGCGCATACTCAACTTCTTCCTACAATGAGCAGTTCTTC. This encodes CASSLTTSAYSTSSYNEQFF. Full variable domain (outside the CDR3, taken from reference TRBV5-1 and TRBJ2-1): KAGVTQTPRYLIKTRGQQVTLSCSPISGHRSVSWYQQTPGQGLQFLFEYFSETQRNKGNFPGRFSGRQFSNSRSEMNVSTLELGDSALYLCASSLTTSAYSTSSYNEQFFGPGTRLTVL.

The V and J genes are TRBV6-1 and TRBJ2-7; TRBD2 matches 7 bases. Germline-derived CDR1 and CDR2 are MNHNS and SASEGT. The CDR3 runs 14 residues. V gave up 4 bases and J gave up 4 bases; unmatched junction bases: 7. The chain's CDR3 is CASSVVGGSYEQYF. The CDR3 DNA reads as TGTGCCAGCAGTGTCGTGGGCGGGAGTTACGAGCAGTACTTC.

The CDR3 reads CASSEPGLADYNEQFF. For the CDR3, the DNA is TGTGCCAGCAGTGAACCGGGACTAGCGGATTACAATGAGCAGTTCTTC. The chain combines TRBV6-1 with TRBJ2-1; 11 bases are a match to TRBD2. The CDR3 has 16 amino acids. Germline assignment: CDR1 MNHNS and CDR2 SASEGT. V was clipped by 2 bases and J by 4 bases; unmatched bases: 4.

This rearrangement joins TRBV5-1 to TRBJ2-7, with a weak D call TRBD1 (5 bases). V lost 3 bases and J lost 2, with 9 bases in between. The CDR3 extends over 13 amino acids. Germline V gene data show CDR1 as SGHRS and CDR2 as YFSETQ. CDR3 sequence (DNA): TGCGCCAGCAGCTCTCAGGGTCCCTACGAGCAGTACTTC. Its translation: CASSSQGPYEQYF.

The V call is TRBV28, the J call TRBJ2-7; 7 nucleotides line up with TRBD2. The CDR3 covers 16 residues. With 5 bases clipped from V and 2 bases from J, the junction kept 12 bases outside the gene matches. Per the germline V gene, CDR1 is MDHEN and CDR2 is SYDVKM. The CDR3 loop reads CASSHTGRAGTYEQYF. For the CDR3, the DNA is TGTGCCAGCAGTCACACCGGCAGAGCGGGAACCTACGAGCAGTACTTC.

The chain combines TRBV11-3 with TRBJ2-1; D is possibly TRBD2 (6 bases). Germline CDR1 reads SGHNT; CDR2 reads YENEEA. The CDR3 totals 15 residues. Trimming pared 5 bases from V and 2 bases from J, leaving 13 bases between. For the CDR3, the DNA is TGTGCCAGCAGCCGACGGGACTCCCCCTACAATGAGCAGTTCTTC. Translating gives CASSRRDSPYNEQFF.

The genes are TRBV28 and TRBJ1-4; no reliable D call. Germline CDR1 and CDR2: MDHEN and SYDVKM. The CDR3 length is 16 residues. Between the trimmed V and J ends, which lost 4 bases and 2 bases, there was a span of 14 bases. Here the CDR3 DNA reads TGTGCCAGCAGTTCCCACGGAGGGCCGACTAATGAAAAACTGTTTTTT. It yields the protein CASSSHGGPTNEKLFF. The variable domain in full, with the rest retrieved from reference TRBV28 and TRBJ1-4, is DVKVTQSSRYLVKRTGEKVFLECVQDMDHENMFWYRQDPGLGLRLIYFSYDVKMKEKGDIPEGYSVSREKKERFSLILESASTNQTSMYLCASSSHGGPTNEKLFFGSGTQLSVL.

V usage is TRBV5-8 and J usage is TRBJ1-1; D call uncertain. From germline, CDR1 is SGHTS and CDR2 YDEGEE. This CDR3 has 14 residues. Trimming removed 5 bases at V and 0 bases at J, with 11 bases between. DNA of the CDR3: TGTGCCAGCAGAAGACCGCCTTTGAACACTGAAGCTTTCTTT. Its protein product is CASRRPPLNTEAFF.

The chain combines TRBV25-1 with TRBJ1-1; D is ambiguous. V was trimmed by 2 bases and J by 0 bases, leaving 16 bases between them. This CDR3 is built from 17 residues. Germline lookup yields CDR1 MGHDK and CDR2 SYGVNS. CDR3 nucleotide sequence: TGTGCCAGCAGTGAAAACTCCTACCTAGGTATGAACACTGAAGCTTTCTTT. It is translated as CASSENSYLGMNTEAFF.

The rearrangement joins TRBV4-3 to TRBJ1-2; D remains ambiguous. The CDR3 contains 15 residues. Trimming cost V 0 bases and J 4 bases, with 12 bases left between them. The germline V gene has CDR1 LGHNA and CDR2 YSLEER. The CDR3 sequence: CASSQDNYPFYGYTF. The CDR3 DNA sequence: TGCGCCAGCAGCCAAGATAATTACCCCTTCTATGGCTACACCTTC.

This chain links TRBV28 with TRBJ2-2; a weak D match, TRBD1 (6 bases). V lost 6 bases, J lost 3 bases, and 11 bases lay in between. Germline assignment: CDR1 MDHEN and CDR2 SYDVKM. This CDR3 region has 14 residues. CDR3 region: CASRGRGYTGELFF. The CDR3 DNA sequence: TGTGCCAGCAGAGGCAGGGGTTACACCGGGGAGCTGTTTTTT.

J is TRBJ1-3 and V is TRBV28; D is uncertain. CDR3 length equals 11 residues. V was cut by 6 bases and J by 8 bases, with 8 bases left in between. In germline, CDR1 is MDHEN, CDR2 SYDVKM. CDR3 loop: CASRGWDTIYF. The DNA for the CDR3 is TGTGCCAGCAGGGGTTGGGACACCATATATTTT.

The chain recombines TRBV7-2 with TRBJ2-3; D call uncertain. V was clipped by 1 base and J by 5 bases, with 4 bases between them. The CDR3 contains 12 residues. Germline V gene sequence: CDR1 SGHTA, CDR2 FQGNSA. The CDR3 region is CASSLEVDTQYF. CDR3 bases: TGTGCCAGCAGCTTAGAGGTAGATACGCAGTATTTT.

The chain carries TRBV14 and TRBJ1-1; no firm D call. The CDR3 is made up of 13 amino acids. The V and J ends lost 4 bases and 1 base respectively, with 7 bases between them. Germline loops: CDR1 SGHDN, CDR2 FVKESK. As DNA, the CDR3 is TGTGCCAGCAGCCTCAGTGAGAACACTGAAGCTTTCTTT. It is translated as CASSLSENTEAFF.

The V and J genes are TRBV25-1 and TRBJ2-7; 9 nucleotides align to TRBD1. The CDR3 runs to 14 residues. Germline V gene data show CDR1 as MGHDK and CDR2 as SYGVNS. V trimming: 2 bases; J trimming: 2 bases; junction bases outside the gene matches: 1. In DNA, the CDR3 is TGTGCCAGCAGTGAAGGACAGGGGACCTACGAGCAGTACTTC. Translation: CASSEGQGTYEQYF.

The chain uses TRBV7-6 and TRBJ2-5; possibly TRBD2 for D (6 bases). The CDR3 runs to 15 residues. Trimming stripped 5 bases from V and 5 bases from J, with 18 bases between. The germline gives CDR1 SGHVS, CDR2 FNYEAQ. CDR3 sequence (DNA): TGTGCCAGCAGCATGGGGGACTCAACGGCGGAGACCCAGTACTTC. Amino acid sequence: CASSMGDSTAETQYF.

J is TRBJ2-1 and V is TRBV28; D gene uncertain. This CDR3 is 12 amino acids long. In germline, CDR1 is MDHEN, CDR2 SYDVKM. Trimming pared 4 bases from V and 3 bases from J, leaving 4 bases between. This CDR3 is CASSSLYNEQFF. The CDR3 DNA reads TGTGCCAGCAGTTCCCTCTACAATGAGCAGTTCTTC.

CDR3 protein: CASSLGVDTEAFF. The CDR3 bases are TGCGCCAGCAGCTTGGGTGTAGACACTGAAGCTTTCTTT. The V call is TRBV5-1, the J call TRBJ1-1, with D uncertain. Germline V gives CDR1 SGHRS, CDR2 YFSETQ. The germline V and J ends were trimmed by 0 bases and 3 bases, with 6 bases remaining between them. This CDR3 is 13 amino acids long.

The chain uses TRBV4-3 and TRBJ1-6, with D uncertain. The CDR3 contains 19 residues. V was shortened by 0 bases and J by 0 bases, with 15 bases between the two germline ends. Germline CDR1 LGHNA, CDR2 YSLEER. This CDR3 is CASSQDRRTISSYNSPLHF. In DNA, the CDR3 is TGCGCCAGCAGCCAAGATAGACGGACCATTAGCTCCTATAATTCACCCCTCCACTTT.

The chain joins TRBV5-4 to TRBJ2-2; maybe TRBD1 (5 bases). Germline CDR1 reads SGHNT; CDR2 reads YYREEE (reference sequence). The CDR3 extends over 16 amino acids. V was shortened by 0 bases and J by 6 bases, with 15 bases between the two germline ends. CDR3 bases: TGTGCCAGCAGCTTGGATAGCAGGGTCGACGCCGGGGAGCTGTTTTTT. As protein: CASSLDSRVDAGELFF.

The chain employs TRBV10-3 and TRBJ2-3; TRBD2 matches 15 bases. In germline, CDR1 is ENHRY, CDR2 SYGVKD. The CDR3 runs to 18 residues. V lost 6 bases to trimming and J lost 0 bases; unmatched junction nucleotides: 7. The DNA of the CDR3 is TGTGCCATCAGGGATGGACTAGCGGGGGGGTCCAGCACAGATACGCAGTATTTT. Protein sequence: CAIRDGLAGGSSTDTQYF.

V and J are TRBV4-3 and TRBJ1-6; D perhaps matches TRBD1 (5 bases). Trimming removed 0 bases at V and 9 bases at J, with 15 bases between. Germline V CDR1 and CDR2: LGHNA, YSLEER. The CDR3 runs to 16 residues. CDR3: CASSQEARDGISPLHF. CDR3 coding DNA: TGCGCCAGCAGCCAAGAGGCCCGGGACGGCATTTCACCCCTCCACTTT.

The rearrangement uses TRBV10-1 and TRBJ1-2; unclear D gene. The CDR3 extends over 12 amino acids. CDR1 and CDR2 (germline): WNHNN, SYGVQD (reference sequence). Trimming left V 5 bases short and J 7 bases short, with 11 bases between. CDR3 DNA: TGCGCCAGCAGTATGTTAGCTGGTGGCTACACCTTC. This gives the protein CASSMLAGGYTF.

V and J are TRBV28 and TRBJ2-3; maybe TRBD2 (6 bases). Trimming removed 8 bases from V and 4 bases from J, with 19 bases in between. Germline CDR1 MDHEN, CDR2 SYDVKM. The CDR3 has 15 residues. CDR3 sequence reads: CASPPAGGRADTQYF. DNA of the CDR3: TGTGCCAGCCCGCCCGCTGGGGGGAGAGCAGATACGCAGTATTTT.

This sequence joins TRBV7-8 and TRBJ2-5; TRBD2 matches at 8 bases. J lost 1 base, V lost 0 bases, and 10 bases had no gene match. In germline, CDR1 is SGHVS, CDR2 FQNEAQ. The CDR3 extends over 18 amino acids. CDR3 in DNA: TGTGCCAGCAGCTTAGCGTTGGTAGCGGGGAGATCCCAAGAGACCCAGTACTTC. Translated: CASSLALVAGRSQETQYF.